Sequencing of this TCR beta chain was carried out in a study of T cell responses to AZD1222 COVID-19 vaccine. About this clone itself: Its antigen is not known.

Unmatched junction bases numbered 7, after V lost 1 base and J lost 7 bases. Germline lookup yields CDR1 LNHDA and CDR2 SQIVND (reference sequence). The CDR3 sequence is 15 residues long. Study-wide findings and caveats: The donors showed a predominance of white British ancestry and of females, with possible underestimation of clonal diversity. Without day 14 samples, only post-peak T cell repertoires were studied. Vaccine-associated CD4 TCRs spanned spike, dominant at 160-218 and 743-854.

Method: immunoSEQ multiplex PCR; TCRdb's copy keeps in-frame clones and lacks some. The profile shows 150,000 or so clones, 90% to 95% of them singletons. This chain connects TRBV19 to TRBJ2-1, with 7 bases matching TRBD1. Sequenced material: peripheral blood, taken on day 0 of MenACWY control vaccination. The source of this sequence is an adult in good health. The CDR3 protein is CASSIGLTGKNEQFF. CDR3 coding DNA: TGTGCCAGTAGTATAGGCTTGACAGGGAAGAATGAGCAGTTCTTC. Full variable domain (outside the CDR3, taken from reference TRBV19 and TRBJ2-1): DGGITQSPKYLFRKEGQNVTLSCEQNLNHDAMYWYRQDPGQGLRLIYYSQIVNDFQKGDIAEGYSVSREKKESFPLTVTSAQKNPTAFYLCASSIGLTGKNEQFFGPGTRLTVL.